The 4 T cell receptor beta chains listed next were all sequenced from one sample in a study of shared clonotypes between healthy human individuals. Method: immunoSEQ multiplex PCR; TCRdb's copy keeps in-frame clones and lacks some. The sample lists about 520,000 clones, 78% occurring once. Material: PBMCs. The receptors were gathered from a woman aged 40-49 years in good health. Some clones in this sample may be carry-over from other donors' samples.

A word on this clone: A much larger clone lies a single base off, so this may be a read error. The chain is built from TRBV5-8 and TRBJ2-2, with D possibly being TRBD1 (5 bases). This CDR3 region has 13 residues. The V and J ends lost 0 bases and 7 bases respectively, with 7 bases between them. CDR1 is SGHTS, CDR2 YDEGEE, per germline. CDR3 nucleotides: TGTGCCAGCAGCTTGGGGGGCATCGGGGAGCTGTTTTTT. Translating it yields CASSLGGIGELFF.

This chain links TRBV9 with TRBJ2-1; 10 nucleotides agree with TRBD2. Germline CDR1 SGDLS, CDR2 YYNGEE. The CDR3 length is 16 residues. Germline trimming cut 4 bases from V and 4 bases from J; bases unmatched to any gene: 8. DNA of the CDR3: TGTGCCAGCAGCCCCTACCTAGCGGGAGAGTACAATGAGCAGTTCTTC. Amino acids: CASSPYLAGEYNEQFF.

This clone was observed a few times. One junction end disagrees with the germline gene, perhaps due to a read error. The rearrangement links TRBV2 to TRBJ1-3; no firm D call. From germline, CDR1 is SNHLY and CDR2 FYNNEI. The CDR3 has 12 residues. The CDR3 DNA follows: TGTGCCAGAAGTGAATCTGGAAACACCATATATTTT. It yields the protein CARSESGNTIYF.

The rearrangement joins TRBV2 to TRBJ2-5; 8 nucleotides align to TRBD1. Germline loops: CDR1 SNHLY, CDR2 FYNNEI. The V and J ends lost 5 bases and 5 bases, in that order; junction bases with no gene match: 4. This CDR3 region has 13 residues. The chain's CDR3 is CASSRTGGETQYF. For the CDR3, the DNA is TGTGCCAGCAGTCGCACAGGGGGTGAGACCCAGTACTTC. Using reference TRBV2 and TRBJ2-5 for the parts outside the CDR3, the full variable domain is EPEVTQTPSHQVTQMGQEVILRCVPISNHLYFYWYRQILGQKVEFLVSFYNNEISEKSEIFDDQFSVERPDGSNFTLKIRSTKLEDSAMYFCASSRTGGETQYFGPGTRLLVL.